The 20 T cell receptor beta chains below were found in one sample sequenced in a study of T-cell reconstitution after alpha-beta-depleted transplantation in children. Unique molecular identifiers were used to barcode this TCRbeta library. In TCRdb, the PCR reads were re-called with MiXCR into one record per CDR3 protein. The table has 200,000 to 250,000 distinct CDR3 sequences, about 9.2% seen once. The specimen was PBMCs from the stem cell graft donor, collected from the stem cell graft. Source of these receptors: a human donor who donated a stem cell graft to a child with acute lymphoblastic leukemia.

Ten or more counts support this clonotype. The chain employs TRBV25-1 and TRBJ2-3; D assignment may be TRBD1 or TRBD2 (5 bases each). Trimming took 5 bases from V and 0 from J, leaving 18 bases between them. Germline V gene data show CDR1 as MGHDK and CDR2 as SYGVNS. The CDR3 contains 17 residues. In DNA form, the CDR3 reads TGTGCCAGCAGTACACTGGGACGGACCCTTAGCACAGATACGCAGTATTTT. This encodes CASSTLGRTLSTDTQYF.

This clonotype turned up a few times. This sequence joins TRBV18 and TRBJ2-2; D unclear. With 3 bases removed from V and 0 bases from J, the gap between germline ends came to 5 bases. Germline V lookup: CDR1 KGHSH, CDR2 LQKENI. The CDR3 contains 14 residues. The CDR3 protein is CASSPLSNTGELFF. CDR3 nucleotide sequence: TGTGCCAGCTCACCTCTTTCGAACACCGGGGAGCTGTTTTTT.

The J gene is TRBJ1-3, the V gene TRBV11-2; D unclear. CDR3 size: 16 residues. V was clipped by 2 bases and J by 2 bases, with 13 bases between them. Germline V gives CDR1 SGHAT, CDR2 FQNNGV. The CDR3 reads CASSLMAGRAGNTIYF. CDR3 DNA: TGTGCCAGCAGCTTAATGGCGGGGAGGGCTGGAAACACCATATATTTT.

This clonotype was observed a handful of times. The gene calls are TRBV12-3 or TRBV12-4 and TRBJ2-1; tentatively, D is TRBD2 (7 bases). Trimming removed 5 bases at V and 4 bases at J, with 18 bases between. The CDR3 consists of 16 residues. The CDR3 nucleotides are TGTGCCAGCAGTGGGGGGGGGGCCCCTGAATACAATGAGCAGTTCTTC. This gives the protein CASSGGGAPEYNEQFF.

This clonotype appeared many times. At one end the junction does not follow the germline gene, possibly because of a read error. This chain uses TRBV11-2 with TRBJ2-2, with D perhaps TRBD1 (6 bases). The CDR3 has 13 amino acids. The V gene's germline CDR1 is SGHAT and CDR2 FQNNGV. CDR3: CAISSRGTGELFF. The CDR3, as DNA: TGTGCCATCAGCAGCAGGGGCACCGGGGAGCTGTTTTTT.

The chain uses TRBV29-1 and TRBJ2-1; maybe TRBD1 (6 bases). The V gene lost 4 bases and the J gene lost 10 bases, with 11 bases spanning the gap. This CDR3 has 11 residues. CDR1 SQVTM and CDR2 ANQGSEA come from the germline V gene. The CDR3 nucleotides read TGCAGCGTTGGGCCGGGACAAGAGCAGTTCTTC. Protein product: CSVGPGQEQFF.

This clonotype was detected ten times or more. The rearrangement uses TRBV7-2 and TRBJ1-4, with D tentatively TRBD1 (6 bases). Per the germline V gene, CDR1 is SGHTA and CDR2 is FQGNSA. The CDR3 is 16 amino acids. V lost 2 bases and J 8 bases, leaving 18 bases between the germline ends. The CDR3 sequence: CASSLNGAGEGEKLFF. The CDR3 nucleotides are TGTGCCAGCAGCTTAAACGGTGCAGGGGAGGGCGAAAAACTGTTTTTT.

This clonotype has more than one count but fewer than ten. The V and J genes are TRBV4-2 and TRBJ1-5; D gene ambiguous. V was pared by 1 base and J by 1 base, with 8 bases between. The CDR3 extends over 15 amino acids. Germline CDR1 is LGHNA and CDR2 is YNFKEQ. Written as DNA, the CDR3 is TGTGCCAGCAGCCAAGCGTTTAGCAGCAATCAGCCCCAGCATTTT. Amino acid sequence: CASSQAFSSNQPQHF.

This clonotype was recorded a few times. The rearrangement links TRBV4-3 to TRBJ2-5; 8 nucleotides line up with TRBD1. CDR1 is LGHNA and CDR2 is YSLEER in the germline V gene. This CDR3 region has 15 residues. V dropped 0 bases and J dropped 5; count of bases not matched to a gene: 5. The CDR3 nucleotides are TGCGCCAGCAGCCAAGATCAGGGGGCTTGGGAGACCCAGTACTTC. This codes for CASSQDQGAWETQYF.

At least ten counts were recorded for this clonotype. V and J are TRBV10-3 and TRBJ1-1, with 9 bases identical to TRBD1. The junction had 1 base not matched to a gene; V was cut back by 5 bases and J by 0 bases. The CDR3 covers 14 residues. The germline CDR1 and CDR2 sequences are ENHRY and SYGVKD. The CDR3 DNA reads TGTGCCATCAGTCGGACAGGGGTGAACACTGAAGCTTTCTTT. Translated: CAISRTGVNTEAFF.

This clonotype was counted between two and nine times. The J gene is TRBJ1-5, the V gene TRBV6-5; 7 bases match TRBD1. J was trimmed by 4 bases and V by 0 bases; bases with no gene match: 6. The CDR3 sequence is 16 residues long. CDR1 is MNHEY, CDR2 SVGAGI, per germline. The CDR3 loop reads CASSYSRQGGNQPQHF. CDR3 DNA: TGTGCCAGCAGTTACTCGCGGCAGGGGGGAAATCAGCCCCAGCATTTT.

The rearrangement joins TRBV12-3 or TRBV12-4 to TRBJ1-5, with D unclear. Trimming pared 6 bases from V and 4 bases from J, leaving 22 bases between. The CDR3 consists of 17 residues. The CDR3, as DNA: TGTGCCAGCAGCCCCACCCGGAAGGTTGATTGGAATCAGCCCCAGCATTTT. It encodes CASSPTRKVDWNQPQHF.

This clonotype was counted between two and nine times. V gene TRBV19 combines with J gene TRBJ2-7; 7 positions agree with TRBD2. This CDR3 comprises 15 residues. Germline assignment: CDR1 LNHDA and CDR2 SQIVND (reference sequence). V dropped 4 bases and J dropped 3; count of bases not matched to a gene: 9. This CDR3 is CASSRSGELDYEQYF. The CDR3 DNA reads as TGTGCCAGTAGTAGGAGCGGGGAACTTGACTACGAGCAGTACTTC.

This clonotype turned up a few times. V usage is TRBV5-6 and J usage is TRBJ2-7; 8 bases agree with TRBD2. V trimming: 0 bases; J trimming: 2 bases; junction bases outside the gene matches: 7. Germline CDR1 reads SGHDT; CDR2 reads YYEEEE. CDR3 size: 16 residues. CDR3 residues: CASSLGRAGVAYEQYF. The CDR3, as DNA: TGTGCCAGCAGCTTGGGCCGAGCGGGGGTTGCCTACGAGCAGTACTTC.

J is TRBJ1-1 and V is TRBV20-1, with D tentatively TRBD1 (6 bases). Trimming shortened V by 5 bases and J by 4 bases, and 14 bases separated the two germline ends. The CDR3 covers 13 residues. CDR1 and CDR2 from the germline V gene are DFQATT and SNEGSKA (reference sequence). DNA of the CDR3: TGCAGTGCTTACCTTGGGGGGGCCACTGAAGCTTTCTTT. Translating it yields CSAYLGGATEAFF.

The rearrangement joins TRBV6-1 to TRBJ2-1; TRBD2 might be the D (5 bases). This CDR3 spans 13 amino acids. The germline CDR1 and CDR2 sequences are MNHNS and SASEGT. The V gene lost 6 bases and the J gene lost 10 bases, with 16 bases spanning the gap. CDR3 DNA: TGTGCCAGCAGCCGGGGTCAGTCGGCCGAGCAGTTCTTC. Translating it yields CASSRGQSAEQFF.

V gene TRBV6-4 combines with J gene TRBJ1-1; D call uncertain. CDR1 is MRHNA and CDR2 is SNTAGT in the germline V gene. CDR3 length: 15 amino acids. Trimming shortened V by 4 bases and J by 1 base, and 13 bases separated the two germline ends. The CDR3 DNA reads TGTGCCAGCAGTGTACTCCGGAGGAGGAACACTGAAGCTTTCTTT. Residues: CASSVLRRRNTEAFF.

The table lists this clonotype with many counts. This CDR3 is CASSLARSSGANVLTF. The CDR3 nucleotides read TGTGCCAGCAGCTTAGCAAGGAGCTCTGGGGCCAACGTCCTGACTTTC. The J gene is TRBJ2-6, the V gene TRBV7-2; D unclear. Germline V CDR1 and CDR2: SGHTA, FQGNSA. Between the trimmed V and J ends, which lost 0 bases and 0 bases, there was a span of 6 bases. The CDR3 contains 16 residues. Looking up the rest from reference TRBV7-2 and TRBJ2-6 gives the full variable domain: GAGVSQSPSNKVTEKGKDVELRCDPISGHTALYWYRQSLGQGLEFLIYFQGNSAPDKSGLPSDRFSAERTGGSVSTLTIQRTQQEDSAVYLCASSLARSSGANVLTFGAGSRLTVL.

J is TRBJ1-2 and V is TRBV4-1; D not certain. This CDR3 spans 14 amino acids. CDR1 is MGHRA, CDR2 YSYEKL, per germline. V lost 0 bases and J 6 bases, leaving 11 bases between the germline ends. CDR3 DNA sequence: TGCGCCAGCAGCCAAGATCGAAGGGTCCATGGCTACACCTTC. It yields the protein CASSQDRRVHGYTF.

In this sample, this clonotype turned up a few times. CDR3 DNA sequence: TGTGCCAGCAGTTCGGGACTCGGTGGGGCCAACGTCCTGACTTTC. It is translated as CASSSGLGGANVLTF. The V call is TRBV27, the J call TRBJ2-6, with TRBD2 as a possible D gene (6 bases). The V end was cut by 4 bases, the J end by 3 bases, with 10 bases between. CDR1 MNHEY and CDR2 SMNVEV come from the germline V gene (reference sequence). The CDR3 sequence is 15 residues long.